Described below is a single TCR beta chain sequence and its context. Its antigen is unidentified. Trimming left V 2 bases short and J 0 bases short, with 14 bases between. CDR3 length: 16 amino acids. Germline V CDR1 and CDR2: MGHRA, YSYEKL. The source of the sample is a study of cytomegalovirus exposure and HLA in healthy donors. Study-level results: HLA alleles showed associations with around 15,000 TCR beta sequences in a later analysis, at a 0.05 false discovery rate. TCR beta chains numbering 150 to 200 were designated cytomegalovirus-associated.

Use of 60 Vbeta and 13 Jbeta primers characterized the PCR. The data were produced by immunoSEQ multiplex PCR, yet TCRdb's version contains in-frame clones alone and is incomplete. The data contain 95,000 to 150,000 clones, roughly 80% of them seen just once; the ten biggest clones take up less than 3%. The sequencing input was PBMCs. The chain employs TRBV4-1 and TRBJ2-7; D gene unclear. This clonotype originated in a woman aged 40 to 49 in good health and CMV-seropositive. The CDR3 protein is CASSQKAAESSYEQYF. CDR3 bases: TGCGCCAGCAGCCAAAAGGCGGCGGAGAGCTCCTACGAGCAGTACTTC.